The 24 T cell receptor beta chains in this list originate from one sample, sequenced in a study of blood T cell repertoires in COVID-19. The assay was immunoSEQ multiplex PCR, and TCRdb's table has in-frame clones only and misses some. The data contain a few hundred thousand clones, about 90% of them singletons. Sequenced input: peripheral blood. The receptors derive from a man between 35 and 55 years old with active or convalescent COVID-19.

V is TRBV25-1 and J is TRBJ2-1, with TRBD2 identical over 15 bases. Trimming removed 2 bases from V and 9 bases from J; junction bases left unmatched: 2. Germline CDR1 is MGHDK and CDR2 is SYGVNS. The CDR3 loop spans 15 amino acids. DNA for the CDR3: TGTGCCAGCAGTGAAGGGACTAGCGGGGGGTCTGAGCAGTTCTTC. This codes for CASSEGTSGGSEQFF.

This rearrangement joins TRBV4-1 to TRBJ2-3; 7 bases fit TRBD2. This CDR3 region has 16 residues. CDR1 is MGHRA, CDR2 YSYEKL, per germline. V trimming: 0 bases; J trimming: 4 bases; junction bases outside the gene matches: 7. The CDR3 is CASSQDGGVGADTQYF. Written as DNA, the CDR3 is TGCGCCAGCAGCCAAGATGGGGGGGTCGGGGCAGATACGCAGTATTTT.

This chain connects TRBV6-7 to TRBJ2-3, with 8 bases identical to TRBD2. TRBV6-7 is an ORF for which the function is uncertain. This CDR3 has 15 amino acids. Trimming at V came to 6 bases and at J to 1 base, leaving 6 bases not matched to a gene. The CDR3 coding sequence is TGTGCCAGCAGACCACTAGCGGAACGCACAGATACGCAGTATTTT. It is translated as CASRPLAERTDTQYF.

The chain is built from TRBV19 and TRBJ1-4; no clear D gene. The CDR3 loop spans 15 amino acids. Germline CDR1 reads LNHDA; CDR2 reads SQIVND (reference sequence). Deletions cut 5 bases from V and 0 bases from J, with 10 bases between. The CDR3: CASSSSTTTNEKLFF. Here the CDR3 DNA reads TGTGCCAGTAGTTCCTCGACAACAACTAATGAAAAACTGTTTTTT.

This chain connects TRBV27 to TRBJ2-7; 13 bases agree with TRBD2. This CDR3 has 19 amino acids. V was pared by 6 bases and J by 4 bases, with 18 bases of the junction left unmatched. CDR1 and CDR2 from the germline V gene are MNHEY and SMNVEV (reference sequence). In nucleotides, the CDR3 is TGTGCCAGCAGCTACCGTCGGACAGGAGGGACTAGCGGGGAATACGAGCAGTACTTC. It codes for CASSYRRTGGTSGEYEQYF.

In nucleotides, the CDR3 is TGTGCCAGCATAACTACAACGGCGACTATCGAAGCTTTCTTT. This encodes CASITTTATIEAFF. The chain recombines TRBV6-5 with TRBJ1-1; D not certain. Germline V gene sequence: CDR1 MNHEY, CDR2 SVGAGI. The V end was cut by 7 bases, the J end by 8 bases, with 20 bases between. CDR3 size: 14 residues.

The rearrangement uses TRBV19 and TRBJ2-7, with a possible D match to TRBD2 (7 bases). Trimming pared 6 bases from V and 4 bases from J, leaving 13 bases between. There are 13 residues in the CDR3. The V gene's germline CDR1 is LNHDA and CDR2 SQIVND (reference sequence). The CDR3 reads CASSHRGGYEQYF. CDR3 sequence (DNA): TGTGCCAGTAGCCATAGGGGGGGGTACGAGCAGTACTTC.

The chain couples TRBV7-9 to TRBJ1-6; 9 positions agree with TRBD1. From germline, CDR1 is SEHNR and CDR2 FQNEAQ (reference sequence). The CDR3 loop spans 14 amino acids. V shed 6 bases and J 7 bases; nucleotides not matched to a gene: 4. For the CDR3, the DNA is TGTGCCAGCAGTTCAGACAGGGGGAATTCACCCCTCCACTTT. This translates into CASSSDRGNSPLHF.

The genes are TRBV27 and TRBJ2-7; 7 nucleotides line up with TRBD2. The CDR3 has 15 residues. The germline V gene has CDR1 MNHEY and CDR2 SMNVEV (reference sequence). Trimming cost V 2 bases and J 3 bases; bases outside gene matches: 7. CDR3 nucleotide sequence: TGTGCCAGCAGTTTAGCGTCTAGCGGATACTACGAGCAGTACTTC. This translates into CASSLASSGYYEQYF.

The chain employs TRBV19 and TRBJ2-2; D is unclear. The CDR3 is 12 residues long. Trimming took 4 bases from V and 5 from J, leaving 5 bases between them. CDR1 is LNHDA, CDR2 SQIVND, per germline (reference sequence). Here the CDR3 DNA reads TGTGCCAGTAGTAAGGAGACCGGGGAGCTGTTTTTT. Translation: CASSKETGELFF.

This chain joins TRBV27 and TRBJ1-2; tentatively, D is TRBD1 (5 bases). V lost 0 bases to trimming and J lost 6 bases, with 17 bases between them. CDR3 length: 16 residues. Germline CDR1 MNHEY, CDR2 SMNVEV (reference sequence). Written as DNA, the CDR3 is TGTGCCAGCAGTTTATCGATAAGAGGGGAGGGAGATGGCTACACCTTC. Translating it yields CASSLSIRGEGDGYTF.

This chain joins TRBV5-1 and TRBJ2-3, with D possibly matching TRBD1 (5 bases). V lost 1 base, J lost 1 base, and 10 bases lay in between. The CDR3 runs 15 residues. Germline lookup yields CDR1 SGHRS and CDR2 YFSETQ. The CDR3 coding sequence is TGCGCCAGCAGCTTGTTAGACAGCCGCACAGATACGCAGTATTTT. Its protein product is CASSLLDSRTDTQYF.

This clone turned up a few times. The chain couples TRBV28 to TRBJ1-5; tentative D call: TRBD1 (6 bases). V lost 2 bases to trimming and J lost 15 bases, with 14 bases between them. Germline CDR1 is MDHEN and CDR2 is SYDVKM. The CDR3 is made up of 12 amino acids. The CDR3, as DNA: TGTGCCAGCAGTTTACCGGGACACTCATTGCATTTT. Its protein product is CASSLPGHSLHF.

V and J are TRBV6-1 and TRBJ2-7, with 7 bases aligning to TRBD2. The CDR3 length is 15 residues. Germline V lookup: CDR1 MNHNS, CDR2 SASEGT. The junction had 5 bases not matched to a gene; V was cut back by 3 bases and J by 0 bases. The DNA of the CDR3 is TGTGCCAGCAGTGACCCTGGCGGGAGCTCCTACGAGCAGTACTTC. Amino acids: CASSDPGGSSYEQYF.

The chain uses TRBV6-5 and TRBJ1-1; D not resolved. The CDR3 contains 14 residues. Germline CDR1 MNHEY, CDR2 SVGAGI. V shed 7 bases and J shed 6 bases, with 18 bases lying between them. The CDR3 is CASISNRRVAEAFF. The DNA for the CDR3 is TGTGCCAGCATTAGCAATAGGCGGGTCGCTGAAGCTTTCTTT.

Here the CDR3 reads CASSPEGQSEPQHF. Here the CDR3 DNA reads TGTGCCAGTAGCCCCGAGGGACAGTCCGAGCCCCAGCATTTT. The genes are TRBV19 and TRBJ1-5; TRBD1 aligns across 7 bases. V lost 6 bases to trimming and J lost 8 bases; unmatched junction nucleotides: 10. The CDR3 covers 14 residues. Germline-derived CDR1 and CDR2 are LNHDA and SQIVND (reference sequence).

The sample holds a few counts of this clone. CDR3 coding DNA: TGTGCCATCAGTGAAATCCCGGGTTCCCAAATGGGCTACACCTTC. Amino acids: CAISEIPGSQMGYTF. The chain uses TRBV10-3 and TRBJ1-2; D is uncertain. Trimming stripped 3 bases from V and 8 bases from J, with 19 bases between. Germline lookup yields CDR1 ENHRY and CDR2 SYGVKD. CDR3 length equals 15 residues.

This clone occurred once. J is TRBJ1-2 and V is TRBV5-1; D is ambiguous. The CDR3 totals 15 residues. V dropped 0 bases and J dropped 0 bases, with 9 bases sitting between them. CDR1 is SGHRS, CDR2 YFSETQ, per germline. The CDR3 DNA follows: TGCGCCAGCAGCTTGGGACATGACACTAACTATGGCTACACCTTC. Translated: CASSLGHDTNYGYTF. The whole variable domain, remainder taken from reference TRBV5-1 and TRBJ1-2, is KAGVTQTPRYLIKTRGQQVTLSCSPISGHRSVSWYQQTPGQGLQFLFEYFSETQRNKGNFPGRFSGRQFSNSRSEMNVSTLELGDSALYLCASSLGHDTNYGYTFGSGTRLTVV.

The CDR3 region is CASSTDFYGYTF. The CDR3 bases are TGTGCCAGCAGCACAGATTTCTATGGCTACACCTTC. The gene calls are TRBV11-2 and TRBJ1-2; no clear D. Between the trimmed V and J ends, which lost 5 bases and 4 bases, there was a span of 8 bases. Germline V gene sequence: CDR1 SGHAT, CDR2 FQNNGV. The CDR3 totals 12 residues.

The genes are TRBV5-6 and TRBJ1-1; 9 nucleotides line up with TRBD1. Trimming cost V 0 bases and J 4 bases; bases outside gene matches: 13. The CDR3 has 18 amino acids. The germline CDR1 and CDR2 sequences are SGHDT and YYEEEE. The chain's CDR3 is CASSLAGDRDYRGTEAFF. DNA for the CDR3: TGTGCCAGCAGCTTGGCCGGGGACAGGGACTATCGAGGCACTGAAGCTTTCTTT. The variable domain in full, with the rest retrieved from reference TRBV5-6 and TRBJ1-1, is DAGVTQSPTHLIKTRGQQVTLRCSPKSGHDTVSWYQQALGQGPQFIFQYYEEEERQRGNFPDRFSGHQFPNYSSELNVNALLLGDSALYLCASSLAGDRDYRGTEAFFGQGTRLTVV.

This chain connects TRBV24-1 to TRBJ2-2; 9 positions match TRBD1. The trim removed 7 bases at V and 5 bases at J, leaving 7 bases unmatched. Germline CDR1 KGHDR, CDR2 SFDVKD. This CDR3 region has 15 residues. CDR3: CATSPQGAGTGELFF. CDR3 in DNA: TGTGCCACCAGCCCACAGGGGGCCGGAACCGGGGAGCTGTTTTTT.

The chain employs TRBV11-2 and TRBJ2-7; 7 bases agree with TRBD1. CDR1 SGHAT and CDR2 FQNNGV come from the germline V gene. The length of the CDR3 is 14 residues. After removal of 4 bases from V and 3 bases from J, the junction contained 6 bases not matched to a gene. CDR3 in amino acids: CASSSDRTGYEQYF. The CDR3 nucleotides are TGTGCCAGCAGCTCCGATCGGACAGGCTACGAGCAGTACTTC.

This chain connects TRBV9 to TRBJ2-2, with D possibly TRBD1 on 5 matching bases. This CDR3 spans 15 amino acids. Germline CDR1 SGDLS, CDR2 YYNGEE. Trimming left V 0 bases short and J 4 bases short, with 10 bases between. The CDR3 nucleotides read TGTGCCAGCAGCGTAGTCACAGGAGTCACCGGGGAGCTGTTTTTT. Translated, it gives CASSVVTGVTGELFF.

This clone was observed a single time. The V call is TRBV10-2, the J call TRBJ1-6; D possibly corresponds to TRBD1 (5 bases). There are 16 residues in the CDR3. Looked up from germline, CDR1 is WSHSY and CDR2 is SAAADI. Trimming pared 6 bases from V and 4 bases from J, leaving 16 bases between. The CDR3, as DNA: TGCGCCAGCAGGGAGATAAGGGGCGCGTATAATTCACCCCTCCACTTT. It specifies CASREIRGAYNSPLHF.